The TCR beta chain described here comes from a study of T-cell reconstitution after alpha-beta-depleted transplantation in children. Unique molecular identifiers were incorporated into the prepared TCRbeta library. TCRdb reanalysed the PCR reads using MiXCR and keeps one entry per CDR3 protein. The data contain approximately 100,000 distinct CDR3 sequences, over 9% of them singletons. This clonotype was seen many times. The CDR3 length is 14 residues. The V gene's germline CDR1 is MDHEN and CDR2 SYDVKM. The V gene lost 6 bases and the J gene lost 6 bases, with 17 bases spanning the gap. The TCR comes from a human donor who donated a stem cell graft to a child with inherited bone marrow failure. The chain links TRBV28 to TRBJ1-1; D unclear. Source: PBMCs from the stem cell graft donor, taken from the stem cell graft. CDR3 coding DNA: TGTGCCAGCAGCAAAACTCCCCTCTCCGCTGAAGCTTTCTTT. Amino acids: CASSKTPLSAEAFF.